This T cell receptor (beta chain) was retrieved from a study of cytomegalovirus exposure and HLA in healthy donors. General study results and limits: In a later analysis, TCR beta V- and J-gene trimming was associated with a missense DCLRE1C variant. Researchers counted roughly 150 TCR beta chains as cytomegalovirus-associated.

This clone has a single count. Its specificity is not known. PCR involved 60 Vbeta and 13 Jbeta primers. Here immunoSEQ multiplex PCR was the method, and the copy in TCRdb shows in-frame clones only, minus some. The sample shows around 120,000 clones, 80% of them seen only once. The trim removed 0 bases at V and 7 bases at J, leaving 11 bases unmatched. The CDR3 covers 17 residues. Looked up from germline, CDR1 is LGHNA and CDR2 is YSLEER. Sequences were obtained from PBMCs. The clonotype was recovered from a male donor in good health and CMV-seronegative. V and J are TRBV4-3 and TRBJ2-1; 8 bases map to TRBD2. CDR3 sequence (DNA): TGCGCCAGCAGCCAAGATCCCGCCGGGGGGGTTTTGAATGAGCAGTTCTTC. Translating it yields CASSQDPAGGVLNEQFF.